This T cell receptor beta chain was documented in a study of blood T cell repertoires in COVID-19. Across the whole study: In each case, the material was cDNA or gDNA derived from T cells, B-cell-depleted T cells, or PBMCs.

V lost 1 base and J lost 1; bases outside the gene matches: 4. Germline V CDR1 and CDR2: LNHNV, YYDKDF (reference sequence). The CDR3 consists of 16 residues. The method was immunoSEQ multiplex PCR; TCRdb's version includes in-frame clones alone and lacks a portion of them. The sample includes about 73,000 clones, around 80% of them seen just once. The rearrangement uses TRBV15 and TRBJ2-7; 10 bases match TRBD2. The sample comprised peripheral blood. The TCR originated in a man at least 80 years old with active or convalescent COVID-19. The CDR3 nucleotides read TGTGCCACCAGCAGAGGGGGACTAGCGAGATCCTACGAGCAGTACTTC. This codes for CATSRGGLARSYEQYF.